This T cell receptor beta chain was recovered during a study of CD4 T cells in relation to SARS-CoV-2 and coronaviruses. Study information: Convalescent donors were aged about 20 to 72, with median about 40 years.

The sample holds a few counts of this clone. TCRdb's copy holds only in-frame clones and misses some; the assay was immunoSEQ multiplex PCR. The table records tens of thousands of clones, approximately 85% of them present only once. Trimming took off 0 bases at V and 1 base at J, with 1 base between the two ends. Germline V CDR1 and CDR2: SGHDT, YYEEEE. The CDR3 is 12 residues long. The clonotype comes from an adult with COVID-19. V is TRBV5-6 and J is TRBJ2-5; no clear D. The sample taken for sequencing was memory CD4+ T cells from PBMCs. The CDR3 region has the DNA TGTGCCAGCAGCTTGGTCCAAGAGACCCAGTACTTC. It encodes CASSLVQETQYF.